These 17 T cell receptor beta chains share one sample of origin, sequenced in a study of T-cell reconstitution after alpha-beta-depleted transplantation in children. For TCRbeta, the library was prepared with unique molecular identifiers. TCRdb analysed the PCR reads with MiXCR anew, one entry per CDR3 protein. The sample shows about a million distinct CDR3 sequences, roughly 29% of them seen only once. Source: PBMCs, mostly from graft donor cells, taken 360 days after TCRalphabeta/CD19-depleted stem cell transplant. Receptors were obtained from a boy younger than two who had a stem cell transplant for SCID, so the T cells may come from the graft donor.

The chain links TRBV12-3 or TRBV12-4 to TRBJ2-7; TRBD2 aligns across 8 bases. V was pared by 5 bases and J by 2 bases, with 11 bases of the junction left unmatched. CDR3 length equals 16 residues. The CDR3 DNA is TGTGCCAGCAGTACTCCCGCCGGGACTAGTCCCTACGAGCAGTACTTC. It codes for CASSTPAGTSPYEQYF.

In this sample, this clonotype turned up a few times. This sequence joins TRBV4-2 and TRBJ1-5; D not resolved. CDR3 length: 15 residues. Germline V gene data show CDR1 as LGHNA and CDR2 as YNFKEQ. Deletions cut 4 bases from V and 0 bases from J, with 10 bases between. CDR3 DNA: TGTGCCAGCAGCCCAGGCACCAATAGCAATCAGCCCCAGCATTTT. The encoded protein is CASSPGTNSNQPQHF.

The chain employs TRBV11-2 and TRBJ2-3; no definite D call. The CDR3 runs 15 residues. Germline values: CDR1 SGHAT, CDR2 FQNNGV. Trimming left V 0 bases short and J 2 bases short, with 9 bases between. This CDR3 is CASSLDLTITDTQYF. The CDR3 DNA is TGTGCCAGCAGCTTAGACCTGACAATCACAGATACGCAGTATTTT.

At least ten counts were recorded for this clonotype. This chain links TRBV28 with TRBJ2-7, with D tentatively TRBD1 or TRBD2 (6 bases each). V gave up 3 bases and J gave up 5 bases, with 11 bases separating them. The germline gives CDR1 MDHEN, CDR2 SYDVKM. The CDR3 has 13 residues. CDR3 nucleotide sequence: TGTGCCAGCAGTTTTGGGGGGCGAAACGAGCAGTACTTC. Translating it yields CASSFGGRNEQYF.

This clonotype has ten or more counts. The genes are TRBV12-3 or TRBV12-4 and TRBJ2-5, with D tentatively TRBD2 (6 bases). The CDR3 has 12 residues. The V end lost 6 bases, the J end lost 5 bases, and 10 bases lay between the germline ends. The CDR3, as DNA: TGTGCCAGCAGCACCGCGGGGGAGACCCAGTACTTC. Translated, it gives CASSTAGETQYF.

This clonotype showed up just a few times. The gene calls are TRBV9 and TRBJ2-1; D may be TRBD2 (5 bases). CDR1 and CDR2 (germline): SGDLS, YYNGEE. The CDR3 sequence is 16 residues long. The germline V and J ends were trimmed by 4 bases and 2 bases, with 16 bases remaining between them. The CDR3 region is CASSTRTQSTYNEQFF. CDR3 DNA: TGTGCCAGCAGCACTAGGACGCAAAGCACCTACAATGAGCAGTTCTTC.

The gene calls are TRBV4-1 and TRBJ2-1; no clear D gene. CDR3 length: 14 amino acids. V was trimmed by 0 bases and J by 8 bases, leaving 11 bases between them. The germline gives CDR1 MGHRA, CDR2 YSYEKL. The CDR3 loop is CASSQEPHSHEQFF. In DNA, the CDR3 is TGCGCCAGCAGCCAAGAGCCCCACAGCCATGAGCAGTTCTTC.

The rearrangement uses TRBV3-1 and TRBJ2-4; tentative D call: TRBD1 (6 bases). Germline CDR1 is LGHDT and CDR2 is YNNKEL (reference sequence). With 3 bases removed from V and 7 bases from J, the gap between germline ends came to 13 bases. The CDR3 runs 14 residues. The CDR3 coding sequence is TGTGCCAGCAGCCAGAACACAGGGACGAACATTCAGTACTTC. Protein sequence: CASSQNTGTNIQYF.

This clonotype was counted many times. The V and J genes are TRBV6-5 and TRBJ1-1, with D tentatively TRBD1 (5 bases). Germline V gene sequence: CDR1 MNHEY, CDR2 SVGAGI. This CDR3 has 14 amino acids. With 1 base removed from V and 3 bases from J, the gap between germline ends came to 9 bases. This CDR3 reads CASSYYQGYTEAFF. CDR3 sequence (DNA): TGTGCCAGCAGTTACTATCAGGGATACACTGAAGCTTTCTTT.

This clonotype was found a few times. The V call is TRBV9, the J call TRBJ1-5, with D possibly being TRBD1 (5 bases). The CDR3 is 15 amino acids. The germline V gene encodes CDR1 SGDLS and CDR2 YYNGEE. Trimming took 0 bases from V and 0 from J, leaving 7 bases between them. The CDR3 region is CASSVGGSSNQPQHF. The DNA of the CDR3 is TGTGCCAGCAGCGTAGGGGGCAGTAGCAATCAGCCCCAGCATTTT.

This clonotype occurred a few times. The gene calls are TRBV20-1 and TRBJ1-2; TRBD1 aligns across 7 bases. V lost 2 bases to trimming and J lost 4 bases; unmatched junction nucleotides: 7. Looked up from germline, CDR1 is DFQATT and CDR2 is SNEGSKA (reference sequence). CDR3 length equals 14 residues. CDR3 sequence: CSARSGDRVYGYTF. CDR3 sequence (DNA): TGCAGTGCTAGATCCGGGGACAGAGTCTATGGCTACACCTTC.

CDR3 nucleotide sequence: TGCGCCAGCAGCTTGGGGGACAGGGCCAACTATGGCTACACCTTC. This encodes CASSLGDRANYGYTF. This rearrangement joins TRBV5-1 to TRBJ1-2; 9 bases line up with TRBD1. CDR3 length: 15 amino acids. Germline-derived CDR1 and CDR2 are SGHRS and YFSETQ. V lost 0 bases, J lost 2 bases, and 2 bases stayed unmatched.

This clonotype has a handful of counts. The CDR3 region is CSVRRGGIYEQYF. DNA of the CDR3: TGCAGTGTGAGGAGGGGCGGAATCTACGAGCAGTACTTC. V and J are TRBV20-1 and TRBJ2-7, with D maybe TRBD2 (6 bases). CDR1 is DFQATT and CDR2 is SNEGSKA in the germline V gene (reference sequence). V was shortened by 7 bases and J by 3 bases, with 16 bases between the two germline ends. The CDR3 runs 13 residues.

This clonotype was observed a few times. The chain combines TRBV15 with TRBJ2-7; D is ambiguous. The V end was cut by 1 base, the J end by 0 bases, with 13 bases between. Germline-derived CDR1 and CDR2 are LNHNV and YYDKDF (reference sequence). There are 16 residues in the CDR3. CDR3 sequence reads: CATSRGRRVVSYEQYF. CDR3 nucleotides: TGTGCCACCAGCAGAGGACGCAGAGTAGTCTCCTACGAGCAGTACTTC.

The V gene is TRBV4-3, the J gene TRBJ1-6; D is undetermined. The CDR3 loop spans 16 amino acids. Germline values: CDR1 LGHNA, CDR2 YSLEER. Trimming left V 0 bases short and J 7 bases short, with 13 bases between. The CDR3 loop reads CASSQDPVGGNSPLHF. DNA for the CDR3: TGCGCCAGCAGCCAAGACCCAGTAGGCGGGAATTCACCCCTCCACTTT.

J is TRBJ1-5 and V is TRBV19; D remains ambiguous. Trimming cost V 3 bases and J 1 base, with 13 bases left between them. This CDR3 is 16 amino acids long. Germline V CDR1 and CDR2: LNHDA, SQIVND (reference sequence). CDR3 protein: CASSIAAGISNQPQHF. Here the CDR3 DNA reads TGTGCCAGTAGTATCGCGGCAGGAATAAGCAATCAGCCCCAGCATTTT.

The chain has TRBV24-1 and TRBJ2-3; D is possibly TRBD1 (5 bases). Germline V gene lookup returns CDR1 KGHDR and CDR2 SFDVKD. The CDR3 consists of 11 residues. Trimming shortened V by 3 bases and J by 11 bases, and 8 bases separated the two germline ends. For the CDR3, the DNA is TGTGCCACCAGTGATCGCAGGGAGCAGTATTTT. Translated: CATSDRREQYF.